This TCR beta chain was recorded in a study of a mutant IDH1 vaccine in newly diagnosed glioma. On the study more broadly: Former treatment meant radiotherapy, temozolomide, or both; the majority had gotten both. Study-level results: Vaccine-induced responses were seen in less than 95% of patients, spanning several MHC alleles. Pseudoprogression appeared independent of alterations in top peripheral clonotypes.

This clone is medium-sized in the sample. Its specificity is unknown. Stated time point: baseline, week 1 (first vaccination visit). Documented treatment: pre-vaccination baseline after standard-of-care therapy. Every donor had a new WHO grade 3 or 4 astrocytoma that was IDH1-mutant, with loss of nuclear ATRX. The assay was immunoSEQ multiplex PCR, and TCRdb's table has in-frame clones only and misses some. The repertoire consists of about 67,000 clones, with around 88% occurring once and the leading ten covering approximately 4.5%. V was trimmed by 3 bases and J by 6 bases, leaving 15 bases between them. This CDR3 contains 15 residues. Germline V lookup: CDR1 SNHLY, CDR2 FYNNEI.

The sequencing here drew on peripheral blood mononuclear cells (PBMCs), taken from a glioma patient treated with radiotherapy, temozolomide or both. The chain employs TRBV2 and TRBJ2-1; D not certain. The source is a woman aged 18-35 years with glioma. Some clones in this sample may be carry-over from other donors' samples. This CDR3 is CASSEWPVRTNEQFF. The CDR3 region has the DNA TGTGCCAGCAGTGAGTGGCCAGTCCGTACCAATGAGCAGTTCTTC. The whole variable domain, filled in from reference TRBV2 and TRBJ2-1, reads EPEVTQTPSHQVTQMGQEVILRCVPISNHLYFYWYRQILGQKVEFLVSFYNNEISEKSEIFDDQFSVERPDGSNFTLKIRSTKLEDSAMYFCASSEWPVRTNEQFFGPGTRLTVL.